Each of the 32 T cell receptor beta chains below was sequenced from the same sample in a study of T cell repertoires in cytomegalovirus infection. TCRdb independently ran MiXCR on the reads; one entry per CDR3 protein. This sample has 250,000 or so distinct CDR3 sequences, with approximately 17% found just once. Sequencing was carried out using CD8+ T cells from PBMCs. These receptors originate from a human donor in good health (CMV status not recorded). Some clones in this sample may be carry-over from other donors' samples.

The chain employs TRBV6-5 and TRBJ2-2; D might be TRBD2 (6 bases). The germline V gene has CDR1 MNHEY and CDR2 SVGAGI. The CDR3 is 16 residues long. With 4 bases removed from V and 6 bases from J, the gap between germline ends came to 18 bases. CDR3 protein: CASSFGGPGMAGELFF. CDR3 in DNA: TGTGCCAGCAGTTTCGGGGGTCCCGGAATGGCCGGGGAGCTGTTTTTT.

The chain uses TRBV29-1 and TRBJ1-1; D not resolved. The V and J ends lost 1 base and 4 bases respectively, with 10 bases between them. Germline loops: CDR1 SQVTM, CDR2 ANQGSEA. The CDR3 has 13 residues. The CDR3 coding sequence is TGCAGCGTTGAAGGAGTGGGAACCACTGAAGCTTTCTTT. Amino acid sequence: CSVEGVGTTEAFF.

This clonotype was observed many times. In DNA, the CDR3 is TGTGCCAGCAGCGGTATCGGCGAAAAACTGTTTTTT. The encoded protein is CASSGIGEKLFF. The chain has TRBV7-6 and TRBJ1-4; unclear D gene. CDR1 and CDR2 (germline): SGHVS, FNYEAQ. CDR3 size: 12 residues. V shed 5 bases and J shed 8 bases, with 9 bases lying between them.

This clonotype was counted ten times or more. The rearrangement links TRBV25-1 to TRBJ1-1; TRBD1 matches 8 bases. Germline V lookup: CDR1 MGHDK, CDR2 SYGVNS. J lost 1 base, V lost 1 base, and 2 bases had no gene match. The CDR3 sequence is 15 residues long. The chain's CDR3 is CASSEFTGGNTEAFF. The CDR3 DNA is TGTGCCAGCAGTGAATTTACAGGGGGGAACACTGAAGCTTTCTTT.

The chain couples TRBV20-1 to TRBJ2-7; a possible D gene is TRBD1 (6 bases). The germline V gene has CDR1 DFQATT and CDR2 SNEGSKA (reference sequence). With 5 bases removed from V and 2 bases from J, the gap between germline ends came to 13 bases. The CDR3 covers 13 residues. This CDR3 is CSAPDRNTYEQYF. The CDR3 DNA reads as TGCAGTGCTCCGGACAGAAACACCTACGAGCAGTACTTC.

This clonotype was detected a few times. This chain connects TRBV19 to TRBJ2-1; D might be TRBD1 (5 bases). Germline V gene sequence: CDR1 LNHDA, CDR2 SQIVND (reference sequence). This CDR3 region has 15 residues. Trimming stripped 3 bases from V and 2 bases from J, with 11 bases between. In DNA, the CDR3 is TGTGCCAGTAGTATGCGCAGGGATGCCTACAATGAGCAGTTCTTC. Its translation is CASSMRRDAYNEQFF.

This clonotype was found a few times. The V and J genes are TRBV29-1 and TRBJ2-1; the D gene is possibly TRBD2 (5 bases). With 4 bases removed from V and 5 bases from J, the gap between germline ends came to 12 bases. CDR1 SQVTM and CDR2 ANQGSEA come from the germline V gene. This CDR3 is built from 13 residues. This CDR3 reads CSVGTGDDNEQFF. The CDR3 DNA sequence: TGCAGCGTTGGGACTGGAGATGACAATGAGCAGTTCTTC.

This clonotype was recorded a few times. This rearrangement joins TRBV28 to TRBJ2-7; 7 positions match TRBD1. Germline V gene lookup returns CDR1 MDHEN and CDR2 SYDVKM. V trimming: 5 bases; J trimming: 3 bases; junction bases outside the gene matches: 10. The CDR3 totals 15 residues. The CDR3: CASSPNKWDSYEQYF. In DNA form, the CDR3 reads TGTGCCAGCAGTCCTAACAAGTGGGACAGCTACGAGCAGTACTTC.

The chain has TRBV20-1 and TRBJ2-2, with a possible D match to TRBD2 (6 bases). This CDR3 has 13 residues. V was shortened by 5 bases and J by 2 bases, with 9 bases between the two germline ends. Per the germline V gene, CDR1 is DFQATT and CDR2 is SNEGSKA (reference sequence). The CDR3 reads CSAPGVNTGELFF. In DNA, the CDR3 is TGCAGTGCTCCGGGGGTAAACACCGGGGAGCTGTTTTTT.

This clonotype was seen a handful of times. CDR3: CASSPTTDRELEAFF. CDR3 DNA sequence: TGTGCCAGCAGCCCAACGACGGACAGGGAACTTGAAGCTTTCTTT. The V call is TRBV6-2 or TRBV6-3, the J call TRBJ1-1, with 8 bases lining up with TRBD1. Germline CDR1 reads MNHEY; CDR2 reads SVGEGT. The CDR3 spans 15 residues. J lost 7 bases, V lost 6 bases, and 13 bases had no gene match.

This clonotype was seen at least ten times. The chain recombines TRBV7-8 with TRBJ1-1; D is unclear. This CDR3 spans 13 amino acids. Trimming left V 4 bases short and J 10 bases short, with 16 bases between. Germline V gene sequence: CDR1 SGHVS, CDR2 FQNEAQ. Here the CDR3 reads CASSSSGLRTAFF. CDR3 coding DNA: TGTGCCAGCAGCTCGTCGGGCCTCCGCACAGCTTTCTTT.

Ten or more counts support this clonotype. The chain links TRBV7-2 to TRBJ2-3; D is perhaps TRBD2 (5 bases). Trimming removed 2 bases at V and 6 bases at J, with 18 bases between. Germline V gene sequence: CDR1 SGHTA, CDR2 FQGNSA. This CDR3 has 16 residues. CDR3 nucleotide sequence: TGTGCCAGCAGCTTATACGGGGAGCCTCCGCACGATACGCAGTATTTT. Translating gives CASSLYGEPPHDTQYF.

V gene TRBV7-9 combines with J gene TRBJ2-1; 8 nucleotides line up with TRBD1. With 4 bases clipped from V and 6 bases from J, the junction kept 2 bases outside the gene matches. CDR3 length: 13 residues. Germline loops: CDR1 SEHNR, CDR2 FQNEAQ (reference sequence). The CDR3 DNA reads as TGTGCCAGCAGCTCCGACAGGGGCAATGAGCAGTTCTTC. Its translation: CASSSDRGNEQFF.

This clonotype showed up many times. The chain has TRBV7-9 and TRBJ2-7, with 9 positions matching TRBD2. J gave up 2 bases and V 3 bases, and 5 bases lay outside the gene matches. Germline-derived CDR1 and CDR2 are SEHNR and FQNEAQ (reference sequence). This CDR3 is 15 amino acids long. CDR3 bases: TGTGCCAGCAGCTTTGGAGCTAGCGGGGCCTACGAGCAGTACTTC. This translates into CASSFGASGAYEQYF.

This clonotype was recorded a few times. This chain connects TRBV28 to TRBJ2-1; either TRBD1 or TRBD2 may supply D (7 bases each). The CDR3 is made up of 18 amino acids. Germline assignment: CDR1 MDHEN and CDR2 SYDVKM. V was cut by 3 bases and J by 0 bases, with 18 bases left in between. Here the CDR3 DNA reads TGTGCCAGCAGTTTCTCACCCCAGGGGGGGAGCTCCTACAATGAGCAGTTCTTC. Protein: CASSFSPQGGSSYNEQFF.

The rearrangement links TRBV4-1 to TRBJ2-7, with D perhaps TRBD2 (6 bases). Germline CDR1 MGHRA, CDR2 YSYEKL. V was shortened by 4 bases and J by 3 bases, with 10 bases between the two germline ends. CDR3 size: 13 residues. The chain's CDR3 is CASSRGGIYEQYF. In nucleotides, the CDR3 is TGCGCCAGCAGCCGTGGGGGGATCTACGAGCAGTACTTC.

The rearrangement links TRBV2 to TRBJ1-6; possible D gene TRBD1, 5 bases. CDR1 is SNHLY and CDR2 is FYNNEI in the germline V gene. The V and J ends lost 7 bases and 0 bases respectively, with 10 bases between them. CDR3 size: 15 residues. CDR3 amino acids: CASTGSRSYNSPLHF. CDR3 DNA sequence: TGTGCCAGCACAGGGAGCCGCTCCTATAATTCACCCCTCCACTTT.

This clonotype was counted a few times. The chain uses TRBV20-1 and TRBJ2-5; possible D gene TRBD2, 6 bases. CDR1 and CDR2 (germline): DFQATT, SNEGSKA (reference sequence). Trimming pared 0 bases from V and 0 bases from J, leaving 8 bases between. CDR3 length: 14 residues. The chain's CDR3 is CSAREIADQETQYF. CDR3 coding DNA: TGCAGTGCTAGAGAGATAGCGGACCAAGAGACCCAGTACTTC.

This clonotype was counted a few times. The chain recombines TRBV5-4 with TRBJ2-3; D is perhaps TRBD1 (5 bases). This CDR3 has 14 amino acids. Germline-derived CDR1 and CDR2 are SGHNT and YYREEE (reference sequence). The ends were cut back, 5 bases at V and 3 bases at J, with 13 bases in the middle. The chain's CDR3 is CASSSTRVTDTQYF. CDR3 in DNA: TGTGCCAGCAGTTCGACCAGGGTTACAGATACGCAGTATTTT.

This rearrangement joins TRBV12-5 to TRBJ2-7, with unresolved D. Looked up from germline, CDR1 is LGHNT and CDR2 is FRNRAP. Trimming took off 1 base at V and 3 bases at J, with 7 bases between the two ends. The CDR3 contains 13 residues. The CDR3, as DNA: TGTGCTAGTGGTTTGGGTTACAACTACGAGCAGTACTTC. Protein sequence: CASGLGYNYEQYF.

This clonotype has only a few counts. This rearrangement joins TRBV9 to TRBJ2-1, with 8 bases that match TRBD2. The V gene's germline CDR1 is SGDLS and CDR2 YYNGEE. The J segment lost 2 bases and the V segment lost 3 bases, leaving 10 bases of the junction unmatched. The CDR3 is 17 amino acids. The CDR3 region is CASSDSSGARPYNEQFF. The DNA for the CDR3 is TGTGCCAGCAGCGACAGTAGCGGGGCGCGCCCCTACAATGAGCAGTTCTTC.

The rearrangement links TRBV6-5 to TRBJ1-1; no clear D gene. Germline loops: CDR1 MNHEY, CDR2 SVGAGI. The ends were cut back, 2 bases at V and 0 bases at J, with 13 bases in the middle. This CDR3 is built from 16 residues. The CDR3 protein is CASSYKGPRMNTEAFF. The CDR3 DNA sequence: TGTGCCAGCAGTTACAAAGGACCGAGGATGAACACTGAAGCTTTCTTT.

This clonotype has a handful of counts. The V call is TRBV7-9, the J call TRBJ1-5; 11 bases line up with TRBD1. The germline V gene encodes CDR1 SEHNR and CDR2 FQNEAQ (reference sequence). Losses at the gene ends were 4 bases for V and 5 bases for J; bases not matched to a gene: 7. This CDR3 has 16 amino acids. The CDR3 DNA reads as TGTGCCAGCAGCTCAACAAGGACAGGGGGCTATCAGCCCCAGCATTTT. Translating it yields CASSSTRTGGYQPQHF. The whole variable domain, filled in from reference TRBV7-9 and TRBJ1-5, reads DTGVSQNPRHKITKRGQNVTFRCDPISEHNRLYWYRQTLGQGPEFLTYFQNEAQLEKSRLLSDRFSAERPKGSFSTLEIQRTEQGDSAMYLCASSSTRTGGYQPQHFGDGTRLSIL.

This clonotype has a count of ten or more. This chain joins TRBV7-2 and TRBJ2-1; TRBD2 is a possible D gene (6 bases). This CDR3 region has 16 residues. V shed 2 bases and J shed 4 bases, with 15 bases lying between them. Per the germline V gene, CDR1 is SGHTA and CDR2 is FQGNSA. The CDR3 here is CASSLHFGGAYNEQFF. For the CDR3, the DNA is TGTGCCAGCAGCTTACATTTCGGCGGGGCTTACAATGAGCAGTTCTTC.

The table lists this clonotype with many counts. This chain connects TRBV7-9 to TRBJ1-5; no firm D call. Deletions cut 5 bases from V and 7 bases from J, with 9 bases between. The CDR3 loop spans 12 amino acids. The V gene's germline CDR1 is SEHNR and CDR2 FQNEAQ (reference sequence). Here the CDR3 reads CASSQGLQPQHF. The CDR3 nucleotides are TGTGCCAGCAGCCAAGGATTACAGCCCCAGCATTTT.

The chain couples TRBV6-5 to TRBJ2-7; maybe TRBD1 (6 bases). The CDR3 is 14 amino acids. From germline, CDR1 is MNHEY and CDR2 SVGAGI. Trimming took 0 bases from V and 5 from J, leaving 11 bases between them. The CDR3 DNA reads TGTGCCAGCAGTTACTCACAGGGATTCGACGAGCAGTACTTC. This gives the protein CASSYSQGFDEQYF.

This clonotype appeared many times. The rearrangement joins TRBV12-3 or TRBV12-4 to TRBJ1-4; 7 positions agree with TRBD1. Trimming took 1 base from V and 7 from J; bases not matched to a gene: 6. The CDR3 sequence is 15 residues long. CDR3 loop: CASSLGGGEGEKLFF. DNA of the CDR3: TGTGCCAGCAGTTTAGGAGGGGGCGAGGGTGAAAAACTGTTTTTT.

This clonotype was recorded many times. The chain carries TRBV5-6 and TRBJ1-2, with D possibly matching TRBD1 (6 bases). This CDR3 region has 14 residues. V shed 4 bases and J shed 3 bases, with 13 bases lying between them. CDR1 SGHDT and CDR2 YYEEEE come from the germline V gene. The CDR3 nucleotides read TGTGCCAGCAGCGACTCCGGGACATACTATGGCTACACCTTC. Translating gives CASSDSGTYYGYTF.

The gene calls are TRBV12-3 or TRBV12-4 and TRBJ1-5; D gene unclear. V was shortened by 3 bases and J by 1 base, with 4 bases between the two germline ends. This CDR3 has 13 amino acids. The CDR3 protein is CASSFLSNQPQHF. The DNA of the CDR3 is TGTGCCAGCAGTTTCTTGAGCAATCAGCCCCAGCATTTT.

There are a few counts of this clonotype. The CDR3 here is CSVEDPRGPGYTF. CDR3 sequence (DNA): TGCAGCGTTGAAGATCCCAGGGGGCCTGGCTACACCTTC. The chain recombines TRBV29-1 with TRBJ1-2; TRBD1 matches at 8 bases. CDR3 length equals 13 residues. Germline-derived CDR1 and CDR2 are SQVTM and ANQGSEA. Losses at the gene ends were 0 bases for V and 7 bases for J; bases not matched to a gene: 4.

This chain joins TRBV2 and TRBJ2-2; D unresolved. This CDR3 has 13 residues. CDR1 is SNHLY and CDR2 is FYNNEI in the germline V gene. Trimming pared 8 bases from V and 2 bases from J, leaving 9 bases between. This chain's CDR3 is CASDPSNTGELFF. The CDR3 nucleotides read TGTGCCAGCGATCCCAGCAACACCGGGGAGCTGTTTTTT.

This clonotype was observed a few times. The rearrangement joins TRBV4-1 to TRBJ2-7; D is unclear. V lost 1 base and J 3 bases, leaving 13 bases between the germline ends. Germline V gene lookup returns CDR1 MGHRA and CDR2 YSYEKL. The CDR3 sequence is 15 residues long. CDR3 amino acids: CASSQVIGRYYEQYF. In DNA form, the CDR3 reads TGCGCCAGCAGCCAAGTGATCGGCAGGTACTACGAGCAGTACTTC.